A single sample is the source of the 5 T cell receptor beta chains below, sequenced in a study of T cells in tuberculosis. Sequencing was performed with immunoSEQ multiplex PCR; in TCRdb, only in-frame clones are kept and a portion is missing. This table holds about 49,000 clones, 90% to 95% found once. Time point: new active TB diagnosis, blood taken before or within 7 days of starting treatment. The sequencing used PBMCs, collected at tuberculosis diagnosis. The receptors here all came from an adult with tuberculosis.

The chain has TRBV6-5 and TRBJ1-2; D call uncertain. Between the trimmed V and J ends, which lost 4 bases and 4 bases, there was a span of 10 bases. Germline CDR1 is MNHEY and CDR2 is SVGAGI. CDR3 size: 13 residues. CDR3 amino acids: CASSSQNLYGYTF. In DNA, the CDR3 is TGTGCCAGCAGTTCACAGAACCTCTATGGCTACACCTTC.

The chain has TRBV5-4 and TRBJ1-1; D may be TRBD1 (5 bases). CDR1 and CDR2 (germline): SGHNT, YYREEE (reference sequence). The CDR3 runs 14 residues. Trimming shortened V by 0 bases and J by 5 bases, and 11 bases separated the two germline ends. Here the CDR3 reads CASSLAWGGTEAFF. For the CDR3, the DNA is TGTGCCAGCAGCTTGGCTTGGGGGGGAACTGAAGCTTTCTTT.

This chain links TRBV6-1 with TRBJ1-6, with unresolved D. The V and J ends lost 3 bases and 0 bases respectively, with 9 bases between them. This CDR3 comprises 16 residues. CDR1 is MNHNS, CDR2 SASEGT, per germline. The CDR3 DNA follows: TGTGCCAGCAGTGAGAGGGATAGCTCCTATAATTCACCCCTCCACTTT. It translates to CASSERDSSYNSPLHF.

J is TRBJ1-5 and V is TRBV28; 7 bases are shared with TRBD1. J was trimmed by 0 bases and V by 5 bases; bases with no gene match: 13. The CDR3 contains 18 residues. Germline V CDR1 and CDR2: MDHEN, SYDVKM. The CDR3 sequence: CASSLAYGQVLSNQPQHF. The CDR3 coding sequence is TGTGCCAGCAGTCTCGCATACGGACAGGTCCTTAGCAATCAGCCCCAGCATTTT.

Of note for this clone: Other DNA sequences in the sample encode the same CDR3. The rearrangement uses TRBV9 and TRBJ1-1; TRBD1 aligns across 8 bases. This CDR3 region has 14 residues. Losses at the gene ends were 3 bases for V and 1 base for J; bases not matched to a gene: 2. Germline values: CDR1 SGDLS, CDR2 YYNGEE. The CDR3 region is CASSAGQGNTEAFF. The CDR3 nucleotides read TGTGCCAGCAGCGCAGGACAGGGGAACACTGAAGCTTTCTTT.